These 22 T cell receptor beta chains were all obtained from the same sample, sequenced in a study of blood T cell repertoires in COVID-19. Using immunoSEQ multiplex PCR, the repertoire was profiled, and TCRdb retains in-frame clones only, with some absent. The sample comprises some 120,000 clones, approximately 88% of which are singletons, and under 15% rests with the top ten. Sequencing was performed on peripheral blood. Receptors originate from a woman in her twenties or thirties who had recovered from COVID-19.

This chain uses TRBV18 with TRBJ2-3; 11 bases fit TRBD2. The CDR3 runs 16 residues. CDR1 and CDR2 from the germline V gene are KGHSH and LQKENI. V shed 6 bases, J shed 6 bases, and the junction held 11 bases outside the gene matches. DNA of the CDR3: TGTGCCAGCTCTCTCATTAGCGGGGGGGCCGTTGATACGCAGTATTTT. Residues: CASSLISGGAVDTQYF.

V usage is TRBV6-5 and J usage is TRBJ2-1, with 13 bases that match TRBD2. This CDR3 contains 15 residues. Per germline, CDR1 MNHEY and CDR2 SVGAGI. V dropped 6 bases and J dropped 7; count of bases not matched to a gene: 6. The CDR3 region has the DNA TGTGCCAGCAGCCCCCGACTAGCGGGGGGTAATGAGCAGTTCTTC. It specifies CASSPRLAGGNEQFF.

The genes are TRBV6-5 and TRBJ2-7; D not certain. The V gene lost 6 bases and the J gene lost 9 bases, with 9 bases spanning the gap. Germline V gene data show CDR1 as MNHEY and CDR2 as SVGAGI. This CDR3 is 10 amino acids long. The DNA for the CDR3 is TGTGCCAGCAGCTATACGGGGCAGTACTTC. It is translated as CASSYTGQYF.

This chain uses TRBV11-2 with TRBJ1-3; TRBD1 is a possible D gene (6 bases). Trimming pared 1 base from V and 0 bases from J, leaving 10 bases between. The CDR3 consists of 16 residues. From germline, CDR1 is SGHAT and CDR2 FQNNGV. The CDR3 DNA sequence: TGTGCCAGCAGCTTAGTCCCCAGGGGCTCTGGAAACACCATATATTTT. Protein: CASSLVPRGSGNTIYF.

The chain combines TRBV5-8 with TRBJ2-7, with TRBD2 identical over 10 bases. The V gene end was trimmed by 5 bases and the J gene end by 0 bases; junction bases not matched to a gene: 5. CDR1 and CDR2 from the germline V gene are SGHTS and YDEGEE. The CDR3 is made up of 15 amino acids. CDR3 sequence reads: CASSLAGGISYEQYF. The CDR3 DNA reads as TGTGCCAGCAGTTTAGCGGGAGGAATCTCCTACGAGCAGTACTTC.

The count of this clone is one. The V and J genes are TRBV30 and TRBJ1-1; no reliable D call. CDR1 is GTSNPN, CDR2 SVGIG, per germline (reference sequence). V lost 0 bases and J lost 1, with 9 bases in between. The CDR3 is 14 residues long. The CDR3 DNA is TGTGCCTGGAGTGTCGGTATACGGAACACTGAAGCTTTCTTT. Translating it yields CAWSVGIRNTEAFF.

This sequence joins TRBV30 and TRBJ1-2; D gene uncertain. Trimming removed 5 bases from V and 4 bases from J, with 14 bases in between. CDR3 size: 13 residues. Germline loops: CDR1 GTSNPN, CDR2 SVGIG (reference sequence). In nucleotides, the CDR3 is TGTGCCTGGGGGTGGGGTGGGAGCTATGGCTACACCTTC. It yields the protein CAWGWGGSYGYTF.

This clone has only a few counts. The chain recombines TRBV6-5 with TRBJ1-2; D gene unclear. Trimming removed 7 bases at V and 4 bases at J, with 13 bases between. CDR1 and CDR2 (germline): MNHEY, SVGAGI. The CDR3 runs to 13 residues. Here the CDR3 DNA reads TGTGCCAGCAACGACATACGGGGCTATGGCTACACCTTC. As protein: CASNDIRGYGYTF.

The chain links TRBV2 to TRBJ2-3, with a weak D call TRBD2 (6 bases). This CDR3 spans 14 amino acids. The germline V and J ends were trimmed by 8 bases and 2 bases, with 14 bases remaining between them. Per germline, CDR1 SNHLY and CDR2 FYNNEI. CDR3 in amino acids: CASGRRRDTDTQYF. The CDR3, as DNA: TGTGCCAGCGGTAGGAGGAGGGACACAGATACGCAGTATTTT.

The chain recombines TRBV29-1 with TRBJ1-1, with 7 bases lining up with TRBD1. CDR1 is SQVTM and CDR2 is ANQGSEA in the germline V gene. This CDR3 has 19 residues. The junction had 20 bases not matched to a gene; V was cut back by 4 bases and J by 0 bases. CDR3 region: CSVAGGQRPPLLMNTEAFF. In nucleotides, the CDR3 is TGCAGCGTTGCCGGGGGACAGAGGCCACCTCTCCTTATGAACACTGAAGCTTTCTTT.

The rearrangement uses TRBV2 and TRBJ1-1; D gene unclear. Germline CDR1 and CDR2: SNHLY and FYNNEI. The CDR3 is made up of 12 amino acids. Trimming left V 2 bases short and J 10 bases short, with 11 bases between. CDR3 loop: CASSEWATLAFF. In DNA, the CDR3 is TGTGCCAGCAGTGAATGGGCCACCCTAGCTTTCTTT.

The rearrangement uses TRBV5-4 and TRBJ2-3; TRBD1 might be the D (6 bases). Germline CDR1 reads SGHNT; CDR2 reads YYREEE (reference sequence). The CDR3 is made up of 14 amino acids. The V end lost 3 bases, the J end lost 0 bases, and 8 bases lay between the germline ends. DNA of the CDR3: TGTGCCAGCAGCTCACAGGGAAGCACAGATACGCAGTATTTT. Translating it yields CASSSQGSTDTQYF.

The gene calls are TRBV7-3 and TRBJ2-1; 7 bases fit TRBD1. With V trimmed by 5 bases and J by 3 bases, 7 bases remained unmatched. The V gene's germline CDR1 is SGHTA and CDR2 FQGTGA. The CDR3 length is 15 residues. CDR3 DNA: TGTGCCAGCAGCGCCTACCGGGACAGCTACAATGAGCAGTTCTTC. Protein: CASSAYRDSYNEQFF.

The V gene is TRBV5-8, the J gene TRBJ2-7; TRBD1 might be the D (5 bases). Trimming cost V 1 base and J 2 bases, with 13 bases left between them. Per the germline V gene, CDR1 is SGHTS and CDR2 is YDEGEE. This CDR3 spans 15 amino acids. CDR3 sequence reads: CASSLQGAWTYEQYF. CDR3 nucleotide sequence: TGTGCCAGCAGCTTGCAAGGGGCCTGGACCTACGAGCAGTACTTC.

This clone was picked up a small number of times. The chain couples TRBV2 to TRBJ2-5; 12 positions agree with TRBD2. The CDR3 has 17 amino acids. Trimming removed 8 bases from V and 3 bases from J; junction bases left unmatched: 13. The germline V gene has CDR1 SNHLY and CDR2 FYNNEI. CDR3 amino acids: CASGRTGLAGGKETQYF. CDR3 DNA sequence: TGTGCCAGCGGCAGGACAGGGCTAGCGGGGGGGAAAGAGACCCAGTACTTC.

The rearrangement uses TRBV6-1 and TRBJ2-4; 12 bases line up with TRBD2. The CDR3 has 19 amino acids. Trimming removed 4 bases from V and 0 bases from J; junction bases left unmatched: 10. Germline V CDR1 and CDR2: MNHNS, SASEGT. The CDR3: CASSGTGLAGSLAKNIQYF. CDR3 bases: TGTGCCAGCAGTGGAACCGGACTAGCGGGGAGTCTAGCCAAAAACATTCAGTACTTC.

This clone showed up just once. The V call is TRBV6-1, the J call TRBJ1-1; TRBD1 is a possible D gene (5 bases). Germline V gene sequence: CDR1 MNHNS, CDR2 SASEGT. CDR3 length: 15 residues. V lost 3 bases and J lost 0, with 11 bases in between. The DNA for the CDR3 is TGTGCCAGCAGTGATGGGAACAGGCTGAACACTGAAGCTTTCTTT. Protein product: CASSDGNRLNTEAFF.

This clone was seen a single time. J is TRBJ1-3 and V is TRBV12-5, with D unclear. The CDR3 totals 18 residues. Germline CDR1 is LGHNT and CDR2 is FRNRAP. Trimming left V 2 bases short and J 0 bases short, with 17 bases between. For the CDR3, the DNA is TGTGCTAGTGGTTTGTTACTTCAGGACTCCTCCTCTGGAAACACCATATATTTT. Residues: CASGLLLQDSSSGNTIYF. Filled out from reference TRBV12-5 and TRBJ1-3, the complete variable domain reads DARVTQTPRHKVTEMGQEVTMRCQPILGHNTVFWYRQTMMQGLELLAYFRNRAPLDDSGMPKDRFSAEMPDATLATLKIQPSEPRDSAVYFCASGLLLQDSSSGNTIYFGEGSWLTVV.

This clone was observed at least ten times. This chain joins TRBV23-1 and TRBJ1-2; a weak D match, TRBD1 (5 bases). TRBV23-1 is an ORF, with its function uncertain. This CDR3 comprises 19 residues. The V end lost 3 bases, the J end lost 0 bases, and 23 bases lay between the germline ends. The CDR3 here is CASSHKRPERGHPNYGYTF. The DNA of the CDR3 is TGCGCCAGCAGTCATAAAAGACCCGAAAGGGGTCACCCTAACTATGGCTACACCTTC.

The V call is TRBV3-1 (or the pseudogene TRBV3-2), the J call TRBJ1-4; D ambiguous. The V end lost 1 base, the J end lost 8 bases, and 5 bases lay between the germline ends. Germline V gene sequence: CDR1 LGHDT, CDR2 YNNKEL (reference sequence). The CDR3 spans 12 residues. CDR3 in DNA: TGTGCCAGCAGCCAAGGAGGGGAAAAACTGTTTTTT. Protein product: CASSQGGEKLFF.

The V gene is TRBV15, the J gene TRBJ1-6; weak D call: TRBD1 (5 bases). The CDR3 runs to 15 residues. The V gene's germline CDR1 is LNHNV and CDR2 YYDKDF (reference sequence). V was cut by 0 bases and J by 10 bases, with 13 bases left in between. The CDR3 region has the DNA TGTGCCACCAGCAGAGAATCCGGGGGAATGTCACCCCTCCACTTT. Translating it yields CATSRESGGMSPLHF.

The V gene is TRBV6-1, the J gene TRBJ1-5; TRBD1 agrees at 9 bases. Germline trimming cut 2 bases from V and 7 bases from J; bases unmatched to any gene: 9. Germline assignment: CDR1 MNHNS and CDR2 SASEGT. The CDR3 sequence is 16 residues long. In DNA form, the CDR3 reads TGTGCCAGCAGTGAAAAAACAGGGGGCGTTATGCAGCCCCAGCATTTT. Encoded protein: CASSEKTGGVMQPQHF.